These T cell receptor beta chains were read from a single sample in a study of T cell responses to AZD1222 COVID-19 vaccine. Sequencing was performed with immunoSEQ multiplex PCR; in TCRdb, only in-frame clones are kept and a portion is missing. The table lists under 95,000 clones, approximately 88% of them singletons. The sequenced sample was peripheral blood, obtained on day 0 of AZD1222 vaccination. The receptors originated from an adult in good health. The conserved cysteine and the conserved F or W are not part of the CDR3 here. D genes are given only for firm matches.

V,D,J,CDR3
TRBV6-5,TRBD1,TRBJ1-2,ASSLDRNYGYT
TRBV2,TRBD1,TRBJ1-1,ASSAGTGRTEAF
TRBV18,TRBD1,TRBJ1-2,ASSPTGQGSGYT
TRBV3-1/TRBV3-2,NA,TRBJ1-2,ASSQDGFYGYT
TRBV5-6,TRBD1,TRBJ2-7,ASSNQGQGSSYEQY
TRBV7-9,TRBD2,TRBJ2-7,ASSLAWTSGRTFEQY
TRBV6-5,NA,TRBJ1-3,ASSYRPGTGNTIY
TRBV5-6,NA,TRBJ2-7,ASSFDYEQY
TRBV14,NA,TRBJ2-1,ASSPWANNNEQF
TRBV19,NA,TRBJ2-5,ASSIPLTSGGETQY
TRBV6-2/TRBV6-3,NA,TRBJ1-1,ASSYFGRRTANEAF
TRBV19,NA,TRBJ1-4,ASSPEVYEKLF
TRBV2,NA,TRBJ2-6,ASSEAHNALSGANVLT
TRBV4-2,NA,TRBJ1-3,ASSQAGGAAGNTIY
TRBV10-2,NA,TRBJ2-7,ASSGLSLYEQY
TRBV27,TRBD1,TRBJ1-1,ASIRAGGLEAF
TRBV19,NA,TRBJ1-2,ASHEAGTDYGYT
TRBV2,NA,TRBJ1-2,ASSPEVGGSYGYT
TRBV27,NA,TRBJ2-2,ASSLRGAMGTGELF
TRBV19,NA,TRBJ2-1,ASSTLQGWSNEQF
TRBV11-2,NA,TRBJ2-5,ASSSSSGTVETQY
TRBV11-2,NA,TRBJ1-2,ASSSWTVPGYGYT
TRBV10-3,NA,TRBJ1-2,AISDQRDTPRYT
TRBV7-9,NA,TRBJ1-1,ASSSPQNTEAF
TRBV11-2,NA,TRBJ2-5,ASSSGQWETQY